One and the same sample provided the 14 T cell receptor beta chains below, sequenced in a study of cytomegalovirus exposure and HLA in healthy donors. PCR used 60 Vbeta primers and 13 Jbeta primers. Assay used: immunoSEQ multiplex PCR; TCRdb lists only in-frame clones, some missing. The sample includes about 170,000 clones, around two thirds seen only once; the top ten take around 3%. Sequenced sample: PBMCs. Every receptor here comes from a man aged 35-49 years in good health and CMV-seronegative.

This chain connects TRBV6-5 to TRBJ2-1; the match to TRBD2 covers 10 bases. Germline V gene lookup returns CDR1 MNHEY and CDR2 SVGAGI. Trimming removed 6 bases from V and 7 bases from J; junction bases left unmatched: 9. This CDR3 is built from 15 residues. This CDR3 is CASRKKAGGRNEQFF. The CDR3 DNA reads as TGTGCCAGCAGGAAAAAAGCGGGGGGGAGAAATGAGCAGTTCTTC.

The chain recombines TRBV6-5 with TRBJ1-3, with 9 bases aligning to TRBD1. From germline, CDR1 is MNHEY and CDR2 SVGAGI. The junction had 4 bases not matched to a gene; V was cut back by 6 bases and J by 4 bases. The CDR3 is 14 residues long. The CDR3 DNA sequence: TGTGCCAGCAGGGGGACAGGGCGAGGAAACACCATATATTTT. Encoded protein: CASRGTGRGNTIYF.

DNA of the CDR3: TGTGCCTGGAGGGTAGGCGGACAAGCTATCACAGATACGCAGTATTTT. It specifies CAWRVGGQAITDTQYF. This sequence joins TRBV30 and TRBJ2-3; possible D gene TRBD1, 5 bases. Trimming pared 3 bases from V and 2 bases from J, leaving 18 bases between. From germline, CDR1 is GTSNPN and CDR2 SVGIG (reference sequence). This CDR3 contains 16 residues. Full variable domain (outside the CDR3, taken from reference TRBV30 and TRBJ2-3): SQTIHQWPATLVQPVGSPLSLECTVEGTSNPNLYWYRQAAGRGLQLLFYSVGIGQISSEVPQNLSASRPQDRQFILSSKKLLLSDSGFYLCAWRVGGQAITDTQYFGPGTRLTVL.

This clone was found a few times. The V call is TRBV7-2, the J call TRBJ1-1; 9 bases line up with TRBD1. Germline trimming cut 4 bases from V and 4 bases from J; bases unmatched to any gene: 13. CDR3 length equals 17 residues. The germline CDR1 and CDR2 sequences are SGHTA and FQGNSA. CDR3 protein: CASSSTGTGKVSTEAFF. The CDR3 DNA is TGTGCCAGCAGCTCTACCGGGACAGGGAAGGTGAGCACTGAAGCTTTCTTT.

The chain carries TRBV9 and TRBJ2-5, with D possibly TRBD1 on 6 matching bases. Germline values: CDR1 SGDLS, CDR2 YYNGEE. Trimming shortened V by 2 bases and J by 5 bases, and 10 bases separated the two germline ends. This CDR3 contains 13 residues. CDR3 amino acids: CASSVTGTETQYF. CDR3 DNA sequence: TGTGCCAGCAGCGTTACAGGGACGGAGACCCAGTACTTC.

This clone came up once. DNA of the CDR3: TGTGCCAGCTCACCACGGGCGCGGGGGCAAGAGACCCAGTACTTC. Its translation is CASSPRARGQETQYF. The chain employs TRBV18 and TRBJ2-5; 7 bases are a match to TRBD2. The CDR3 runs 15 residues. V lost 1 base, J lost 2 bases, and 4 bases stayed unmatched. CDR1 and CDR2 (germline): KGHSH, LQKENI.

The V call is TRBV6-4, the J call TRBJ1-2, with 10 bases that match TRBD1. CDR3 size: 14 residues. Germline V gene lookup returns CDR1 MRHNA and CDR2 SNTAGT. V shed 0 bases and J 6 bases; nucleotides not matched to a gene: 1. CDR3: CASSDSTGGHGYTF. The CDR3 region has the DNA TGTGCCAGCAGTGACTCGACAGGGGGCCATGGCTACACCTTC.

This chain links TRBV29-1 with TRBJ2-7; TRBD1 aligns across 11 bases. The germline V gene has CDR1 SQVTM and CDR2 ANQGSEA. V lost 2 bases and J lost 4; bases outside the gene matches: 1. This CDR3 comprises 13 residues. This CDR3 is CSVEWDRGYEQYF. In nucleotides, the CDR3 is TGCAGCGTTGAATGGGACAGGGGGTACGAGCAGTACTTC.

The chain uses TRBV10-3 and TRBJ2-2; D not certain. In germline, CDR1 is ENHRY, CDR2 SYGVKD. The length of the CDR3 is 13 residues. V lost 5 bases, J lost 4 bases, and 8 bases lay in between. This CDR3 is CAISTPSTGELFF. The DNA for the CDR3 is TGTGCCATCAGTACCCCGAGCACCGGGGAGCTGTTTTTT.

V gene TRBV7-6 combines with J gene TRBJ2-5; D perhaps matches TRBD2 (5 bases). The V end lost 5 bases, the J end lost 4 bases, and 14 bases lay between the germline ends. The CDR3 is made up of 14 amino acids. Germline loops: CDR1 SGHVS, CDR2 FNYEAQ. CDR3: CASSLGSGAETQYF. DNA of the CDR3: TGTGCCAGCAGCCTGGGGAGTGGCGCAGAGACCCAGTACTTC.

The J gene is TRBJ2-7, the V gene TRBV7-9, with D possibly being TRBD1 (6 bases). Between the trimmed V and J ends, which lost 4 bases and 1 base, there was a span of 20 bases. Germline CDR1 SEHNR, CDR2 FQNEAQ (reference sequence). The CDR3 consists of 17 residues. The CDR3 is CASSSTLRWGQSYEQYF. In nucleotides, the CDR3 is TGTGCCAGCAGCTCAACCCTACGATGGGGACAATCCTACGAGCAGTACTTC.

A remark on this clone: Other DNA sequences in the same sample also yield this CDR3. The rearrangement uses TRBV29-1 and TRBJ1-4; TRBD1 is a possible D gene (6 bases). Trimming shortened V by 3 bases and J by 7 bases, and 9 bases separated the two germline ends. CDR1 and CDR2 from the germline V gene are SQVTM and ANQGSEA. The CDR3 has 12 amino acids. The CDR3 here is CSVEGAGEKLFF. In DNA, the CDR3 is TGCAGCGTTGAGGGGGCGGGTGAAAAACTGTTTTTT.

This chain joins TRBV7-6 and TRBJ1-1; weak D call: TRBD1 (5 bases). Trimming left V 5 bases short and J 4 bases short, with 14 bases between. This CDR3 is built from 14 residues. Germline CDR1 SGHVS, CDR2 FNYEAQ. CDR3 in amino acids: CASSMGEGRTEAFF. CDR3 bases: TGTGCCAGCAGCATGGGGGAGGGGCGCACTGAAGCTTTCTTT.

The chain recombines TRBV14 with TRBJ1-1, with 8 positions matching TRBD1. The germline CDR1 and CDR2 sequences are SGHDN and FVKESK. The length of the CDR3 is 16 residues. V was pared by 1 base and J by 0 bases, with 4 bases of the junction left unmatched. For the CDR3, the DNA is TGTGCCAGCAGCCAAGGCCCAGGGGGCATGAACACTGAAGCTTTCTTT. Translating gives CASSQGPGGMNTEAFF.